This T cell receptor beta chain derives from a study of regulatory T cells in long-lasting Graves disease. As for the study in general: Newly diagnosed Graves' patients had taken antithyroid drugs under 3 months.

Building the TCR beta libraries relied on iRepertoire HTBI primers, and CDR3 regions underwent Arm-PCR. TCRdb fed the multiplex PCR reads into MiXCR, producing one record per CDR3 protein. The sample yields hundreds of thousands of distinct CDR3 sequences, around 15% seen once. This clonotype was recorded at least ten times. Its matching antigen is unknown. Time point in this sample: newly diagnosed GD, antithyroid drugs for less than 3 months. Construction of the TCR library relied on RNA isolated from PBMCs. Study-wide points: A limited number of samples was an acknowledged limitation.

Trimming pared 0 bases from V and 8 bases from J, leaving 13 bases between. This CDR3 contains 15 residues. The germline V gene encodes CDR1 MNHEY and CDR2 SMNVEV (reference sequence). This sample also appeared in a second study, on T cells in Graves' hyperthyroidism and ophthalmopathy. That publication notes: Blood held most thyroid clonotypes expanded above 0.001 frequency. From stable hyperthyroidism, ophthalmopathy was set apart by a 13 V-J model.

The sample here was peripheral blood mononuclear cells (PBMCs), taken at new diagnosis, from a patient treated with antithyroid drugs. The rearrangement links TRBV27 to TRBJ2-2; D is uncertain. This receptor was obtained from a woman in her 30s with Graves disease. The CDR3: CASSLSLSPRGELFF. In nucleotides, the CDR3 is TGTGCCAGCAGTTTATCGCTGTCCCCCCGTGGGGAGCTGTTTTTT.